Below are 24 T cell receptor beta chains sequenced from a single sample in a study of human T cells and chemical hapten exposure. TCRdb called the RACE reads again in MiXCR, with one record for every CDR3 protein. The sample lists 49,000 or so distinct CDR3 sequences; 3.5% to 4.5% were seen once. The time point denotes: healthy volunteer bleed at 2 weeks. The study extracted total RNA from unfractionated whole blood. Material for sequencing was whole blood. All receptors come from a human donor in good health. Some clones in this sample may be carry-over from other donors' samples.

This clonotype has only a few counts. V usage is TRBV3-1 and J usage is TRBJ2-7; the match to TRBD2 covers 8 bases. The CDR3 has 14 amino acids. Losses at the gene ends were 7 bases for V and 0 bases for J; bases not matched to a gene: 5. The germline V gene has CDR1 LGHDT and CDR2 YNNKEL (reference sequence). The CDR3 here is CASTPGTSSYEQYF. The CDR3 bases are TGTGCCAGCACCCCCGGGACTAGCTCCTACGAGCAGTACTTC.

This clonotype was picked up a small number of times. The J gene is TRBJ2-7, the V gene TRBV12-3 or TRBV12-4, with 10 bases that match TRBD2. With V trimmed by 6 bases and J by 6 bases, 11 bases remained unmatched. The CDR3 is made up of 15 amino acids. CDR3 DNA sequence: TGTGCCAGCAGACCGTCTAGCGGGAGAACCGTCGAGCAGTACTTC. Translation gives CASRPSSGRTVEQYF.

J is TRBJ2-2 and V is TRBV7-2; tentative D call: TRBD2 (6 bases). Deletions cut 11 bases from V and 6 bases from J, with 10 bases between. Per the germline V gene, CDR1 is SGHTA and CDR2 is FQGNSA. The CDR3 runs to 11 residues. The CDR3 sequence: CASGVAGELFF. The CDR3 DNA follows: TGTGCCTCGGGGGTAGCCGGGGAGCTGTTTTTT.

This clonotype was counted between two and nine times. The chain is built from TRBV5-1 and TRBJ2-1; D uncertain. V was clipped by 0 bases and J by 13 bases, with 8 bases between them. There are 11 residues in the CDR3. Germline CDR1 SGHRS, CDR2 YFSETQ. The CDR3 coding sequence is TGCGCCAGCAGCTTGGGTGGCTTCCAGTTCTTC. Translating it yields CASSLGGFQFF.

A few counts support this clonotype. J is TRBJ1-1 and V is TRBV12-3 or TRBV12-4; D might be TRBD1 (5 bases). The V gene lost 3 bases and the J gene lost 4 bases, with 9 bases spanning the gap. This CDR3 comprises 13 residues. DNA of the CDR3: TGTGCCAGCAGTTTGCTGGGACCCACTGAAGCTTTCTTT. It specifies CASSLLGPTEAFF.

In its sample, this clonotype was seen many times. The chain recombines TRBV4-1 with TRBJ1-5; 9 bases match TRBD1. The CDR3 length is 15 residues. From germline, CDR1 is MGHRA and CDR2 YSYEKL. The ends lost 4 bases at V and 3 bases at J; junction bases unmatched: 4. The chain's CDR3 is CASSLTGGHNQPQHF. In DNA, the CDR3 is TGCGCCAGCAGCCTCACAGGGGGCCACAATCAGCCCCAGCATTTT.

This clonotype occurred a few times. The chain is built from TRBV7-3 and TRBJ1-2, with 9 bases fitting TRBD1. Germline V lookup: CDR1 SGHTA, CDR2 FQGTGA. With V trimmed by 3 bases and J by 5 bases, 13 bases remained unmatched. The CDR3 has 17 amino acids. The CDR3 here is CASSFRDRDRGPYGYTF. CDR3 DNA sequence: TGTGCCAGCAGCTTCCGGGACAGGGATAGGGGACCTTATGGCTACACCTTC.

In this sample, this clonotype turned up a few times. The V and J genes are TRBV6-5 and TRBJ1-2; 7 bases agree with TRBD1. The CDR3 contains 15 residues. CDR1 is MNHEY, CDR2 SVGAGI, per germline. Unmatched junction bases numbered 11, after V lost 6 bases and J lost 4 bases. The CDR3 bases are TGTGCCAGCAGGGACCGGGACAGACTGTCCTATGGCTACACCTTC. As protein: CASRDRDRLSYGYTF.

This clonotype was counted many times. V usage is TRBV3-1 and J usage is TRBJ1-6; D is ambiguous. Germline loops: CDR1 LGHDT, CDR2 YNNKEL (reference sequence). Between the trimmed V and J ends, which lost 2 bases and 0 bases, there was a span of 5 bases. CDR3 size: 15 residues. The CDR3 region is CASSQRSSYNSPLHF. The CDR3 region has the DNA TGTGCCAGCAGCCAAAGAAGCTCCTATAATTCACCCCTCCACTTT.

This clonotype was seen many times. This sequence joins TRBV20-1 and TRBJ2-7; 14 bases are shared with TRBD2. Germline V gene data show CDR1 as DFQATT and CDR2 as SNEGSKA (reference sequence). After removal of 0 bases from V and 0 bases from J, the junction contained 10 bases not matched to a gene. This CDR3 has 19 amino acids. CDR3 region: CSARDRRTSGRTDSYEQYF. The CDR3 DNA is TGCAGTGCTAGAGATCGAAGGACTAGCGGGAGGACTGACTCCTACGAGCAGTACTTC.

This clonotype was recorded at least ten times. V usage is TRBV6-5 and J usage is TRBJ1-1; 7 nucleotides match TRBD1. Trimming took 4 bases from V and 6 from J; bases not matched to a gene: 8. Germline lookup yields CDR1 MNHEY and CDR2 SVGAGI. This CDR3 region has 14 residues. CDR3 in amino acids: CASSSLRTGAEAFF. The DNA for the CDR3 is TGTGCCAGCAGTTCACTGCGGACAGGCGCTGAAGCTTTCTTT.

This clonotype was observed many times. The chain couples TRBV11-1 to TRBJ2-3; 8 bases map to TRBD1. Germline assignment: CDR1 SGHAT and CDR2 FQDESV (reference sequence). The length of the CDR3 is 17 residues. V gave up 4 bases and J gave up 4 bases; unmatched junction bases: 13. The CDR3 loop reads CASSSPGGVVFADTQYF. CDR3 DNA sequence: TGTGCCAGCAGCTCTCCAGGGGGCGTTGTGTTCGCAGATACGCAGTATTTT.

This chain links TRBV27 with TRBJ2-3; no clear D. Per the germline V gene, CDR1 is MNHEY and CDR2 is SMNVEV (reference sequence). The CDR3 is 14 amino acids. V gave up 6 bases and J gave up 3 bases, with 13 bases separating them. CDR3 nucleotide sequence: TGTGCCAGCAGAGGACGGTCCCAAACAGATACGCAGTATTTT. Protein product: CASRGRSQTDTQYF.

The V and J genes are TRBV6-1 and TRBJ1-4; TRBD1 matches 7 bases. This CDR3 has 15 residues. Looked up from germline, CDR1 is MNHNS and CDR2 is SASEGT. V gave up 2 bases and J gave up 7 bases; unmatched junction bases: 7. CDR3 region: CASSEQGGGFEKLFF. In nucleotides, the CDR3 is TGTGCCAGCAGTGAACAGGGGGGGGGATTTGAAAAACTGTTTTTT.

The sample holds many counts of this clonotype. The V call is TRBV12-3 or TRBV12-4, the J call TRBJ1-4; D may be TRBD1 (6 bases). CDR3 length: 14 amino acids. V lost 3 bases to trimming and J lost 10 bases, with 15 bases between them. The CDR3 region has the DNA TGTGCCAGCAGTTTGCTGGGGGCCGGAGGAAAACTGTTTTTT. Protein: CASSLLGAGGKLFF.

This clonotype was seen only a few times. The CDR3 loop is CASSQVGTGPGYEQYF. For the CDR3, the DNA is TGCGCCAGCAGCCAAGTAGGGACAGGGCCCGGGTACGAGCAGTACTTC. V gene TRBV4-1 combines with J gene TRBJ2-7; TRBD1 aligns across 9 bases. The CDR3 is 16 residues long. Trimming at V came to 1 base and at J to 4 bases, leaving 8 bases not matched to a gene. Germline V gene lookup returns CDR1 MGHRA and CDR2 YSYEKL.

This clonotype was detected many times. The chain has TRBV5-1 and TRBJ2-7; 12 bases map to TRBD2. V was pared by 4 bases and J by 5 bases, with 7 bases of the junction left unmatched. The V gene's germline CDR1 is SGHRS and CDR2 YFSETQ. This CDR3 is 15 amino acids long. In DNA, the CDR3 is TGCGCCAGCAGCCTTCGGACTAGCGGGATTGACGAGCAGTACTTC. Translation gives CASSLRTSGIDEQYF.

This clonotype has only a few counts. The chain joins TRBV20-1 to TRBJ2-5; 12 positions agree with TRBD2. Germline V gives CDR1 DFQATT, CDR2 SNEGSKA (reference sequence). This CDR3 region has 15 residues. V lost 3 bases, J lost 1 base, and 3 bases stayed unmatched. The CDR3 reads CSASSSGRVQETQYF. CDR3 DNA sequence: TGCAGTGCTAGCTCTAGCGGGAGGGTCCAAGAGACCCAGTACTTC.

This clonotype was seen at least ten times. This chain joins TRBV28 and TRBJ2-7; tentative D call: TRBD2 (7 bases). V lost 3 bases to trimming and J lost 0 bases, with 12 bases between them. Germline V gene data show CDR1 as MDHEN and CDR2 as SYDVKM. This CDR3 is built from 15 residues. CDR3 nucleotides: TGTGCCAGCAGTTTGGGGGGGGCCCCCTCCTACGAGCAGTACTTC. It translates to CASSLGGAPSYEQYF.

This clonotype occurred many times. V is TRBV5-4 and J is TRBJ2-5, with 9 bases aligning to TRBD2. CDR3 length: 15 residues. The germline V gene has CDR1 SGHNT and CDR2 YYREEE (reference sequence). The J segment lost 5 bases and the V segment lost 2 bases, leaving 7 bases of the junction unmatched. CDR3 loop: CASSFSAGGVETQYF. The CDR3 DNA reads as TGTGCCAGCAGCTTCTCAGCGGGAGGAGTGGAGACCCAGTACTTC.

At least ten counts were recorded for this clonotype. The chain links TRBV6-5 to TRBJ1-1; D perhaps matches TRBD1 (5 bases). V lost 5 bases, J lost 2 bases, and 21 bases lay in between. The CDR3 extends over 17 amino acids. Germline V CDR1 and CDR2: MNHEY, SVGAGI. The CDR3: CASSLRIPWGGNTEAFF. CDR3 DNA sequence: TGTGCCAGCAGTCTCCGGATACCCTGGGGGGGAAACACTGAAGCTTTCTTT.

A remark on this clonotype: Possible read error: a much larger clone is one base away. The CDR3 is CASSPTRGPEETQYF. In DNA, the CDR3 is TGTGCCAGCAGCCCTACTCGGGGCCCGGAAGAGACCCAGTACTTC. This chain connects TRBV3-1 to TRBJ2-5; D tentatively fits TRBD1 or TRBD2 (5 bases each). V was trimmed by 4 bases and J by 3 bases, leaving 15 bases between them. Germline CDR1 is LGHDT and CDR2 is YNNKEL (reference sequence). This CDR3 has 15 residues.

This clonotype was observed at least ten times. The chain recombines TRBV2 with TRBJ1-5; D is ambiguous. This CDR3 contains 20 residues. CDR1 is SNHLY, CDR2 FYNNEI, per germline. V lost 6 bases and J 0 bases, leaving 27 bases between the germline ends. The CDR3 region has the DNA TGTGCCAGCAGCTACTCTACGGGCAGGACCTTTGAGTATAGCAATCAGCCCCAGCATTTT. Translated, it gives CASSYSTGRTFEYSNQPQHF.

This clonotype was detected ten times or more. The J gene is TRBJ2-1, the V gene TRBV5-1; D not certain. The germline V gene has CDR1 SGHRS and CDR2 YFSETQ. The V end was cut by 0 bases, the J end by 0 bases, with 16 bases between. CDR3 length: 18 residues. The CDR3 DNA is TGCGCCAGCAGCTTGGCCGTCAGTAGCAGGAGCTCCTACAATGAGCAGTTCTTC. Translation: CASSLAVSSRSSYNEQFF.